Detailed here is one T cell receptor beta chain. The repertoire was sequenced with immunoSEQ multiplex PCR; TCRdb's copy has only in-frame clones and lacks some. The table lists approximately 53,000 clones, about four fifths of them singletons. This sample was included in a study of blood T cell repertoires in COVID-19. Whole-study context: Spain, Italy and the United States supplied samples that represented acute and convalescent COVID-19. Sources were T cells, B-cell-depleted T cells, or PBMCs; the material itself was cDNA or gDNA.

The sample was peripheral blood. The sequence derives from a woman aged 60-75 years with acute or convalescent COVID-19.

The CDR3 DNA follows: TGTGCCAGCAGTCGCGCGGGGGGCTCCTACAATGAGCAGTTCTTC. Its translation is CASSRAGGSYNEQFF. The chain couples TRBV6-2 or TRBV6-3 to TRBJ2-1; the match to TRBD2 covers 8 bases. The germline V gene encodes CDR1 MNHEY and CDR2 SVGEGT. V shed 5 bases, J shed 0 bases, and the junction held 3 bases outside the gene matches. The CDR3 is 15 amino acids.